The 6 T cell receptor beta chains in this list originate from one sample, sequenced in a study of T cell repertoires in cytomegalovirus infection. From the reads, TCRdb called clonotypes with MiXCR, one entry per CDR3 protein. The sample records some 390,000 distinct CDR3 sequences, approximately 18% being singletons. Input material: PBMCs. These receptors were taken from a human donor in good health (CMV status not recorded). Some clones in this sample may be carry-over from other donors' samples.

The gene calls are TRBV18 and TRBJ1-1; D may be TRBD1 (6 bases). This CDR3 comprises 13 residues. Germline-derived CDR1 and CDR2 are KGHSH and LQKENI. Trimming removed 5 bases at V and 7 bases at J, with 14 bases between. The CDR3 nucleotides are TGTGCCAGCTCATGGAGGGGGGGCGGTGAAGCTTTCTTT. This sequence encodes CASSWRGGGEAFF.

The chain is built from TRBV10-3 and TRBJ2-5; 7 bases agree with TRBD1. The J segment lost 2 bases and the V segment lost 7 bases, leaving 7 bases of the junction unmatched. Germline CDR1 and CDR2: ENHRY and SYGVKD. The CDR3 sequence is 14 residues long. CDR3 protein: CAIKSGRGQETQYF. The CDR3 region has the DNA TGTGCCATCAAGAGCGGCAGGGGGCAAGAGACCCAGTACTTC.

The chain recombines TRBV19 with TRBJ1-4; tentative D call: TRBD1 (5 bases). This CDR3 comprises 14 residues. Between the trimmed V and J ends, which lost 7 bases and 7 bases, there was a span of 16 bases. Germline V gene data show CDR1 as LNHDA and CDR2 as SQIVND (reference sequence). CDR3 DNA: TGTGCCAGTACCTGGACGGCAGGGCGTGAAAAACTGTTTTTT. Its protein product is CASTWTAGREKLFF.

Notes on this clonotype: This may stem from a read error, because a much larger clone lies one nucleotide away. This rearrangement joins TRBV5-4 to TRBJ1-3; D is unclear. CDR1 and CDR2 from the germline V gene are SGHNT and YYREEE (reference sequence). The CDR3 covers 12 residues. Trimming left V 4 bases short and J 1 base short, with 3 bases between. The CDR3 DNA is TGTGCCAGCAGCGAGTCTGGAAACACCATATATTTT. It specifies CASSESGNTIYF.

With respect to this clonotype: With a much larger clone just one base away, this may be a read error. J is TRBJ1-1 and V is TRBV3-1, with D uncertain. Trimming removed 4 bases from V and 1 base from J, with 10 bases in between. This CDR3 is 14 amino acids long. CDR1 is LGHDT and CDR2 is YNNKEL in the germline V gene (reference sequence). The CDR3 protein is CASSLKWGNTEAFF. The CDR3 DNA is TGTGCCAGCAGCCTGAAATGGGGGAACACTGAAGCTTTCTTT.

This clonotype was observed many times. This rearrangement joins TRBV7-2 to TRBJ1-6, with 7 nucleotides matching TRBD1. Germline CDR1 SGHTA, CDR2 FQGNSA. CDR3 length: 15 amino acids. V lost 3 bases to trimming and J lost 5 bases; unmatched junction nucleotides: 4. The CDR3 DNA is TGTGCCAGCAGCTTCCGGGACAGAGATAATTCACCCCTCCACTTT. It is translated as CASSFRDRDNSPLHF.